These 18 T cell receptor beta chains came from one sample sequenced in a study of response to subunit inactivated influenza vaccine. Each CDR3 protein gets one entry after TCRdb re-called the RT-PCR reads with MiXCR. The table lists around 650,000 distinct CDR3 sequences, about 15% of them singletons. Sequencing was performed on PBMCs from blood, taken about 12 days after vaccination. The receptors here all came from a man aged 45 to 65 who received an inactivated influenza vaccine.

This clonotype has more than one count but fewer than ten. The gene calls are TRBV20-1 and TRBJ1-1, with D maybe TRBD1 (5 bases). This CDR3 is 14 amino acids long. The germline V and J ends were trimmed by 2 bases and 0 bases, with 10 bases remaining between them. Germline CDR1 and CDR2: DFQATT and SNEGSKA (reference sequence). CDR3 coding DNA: TGCAGTGCTAGACATACAGGAATGAACACTGAAGCTTTCTTT. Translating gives CSARHTGMNTEAFF.

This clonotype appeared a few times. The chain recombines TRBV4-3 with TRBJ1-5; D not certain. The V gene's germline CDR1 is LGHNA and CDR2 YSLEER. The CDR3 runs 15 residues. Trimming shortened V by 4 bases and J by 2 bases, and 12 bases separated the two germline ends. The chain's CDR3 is CASSPQLGGNQPQHF. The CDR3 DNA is TGCGCCAGCAGCCCCCAACTCGGTGGCAATCAGCCCCAGCATTTT.

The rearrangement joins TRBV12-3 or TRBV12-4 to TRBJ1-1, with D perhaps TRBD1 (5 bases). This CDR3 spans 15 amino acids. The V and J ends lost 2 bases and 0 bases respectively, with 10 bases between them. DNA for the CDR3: TGTGCCAGCAGTTTATCCGGGGGGGTGAACACTGAAGCTTTCTTT. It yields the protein CASSLSGGVNTEAFF.

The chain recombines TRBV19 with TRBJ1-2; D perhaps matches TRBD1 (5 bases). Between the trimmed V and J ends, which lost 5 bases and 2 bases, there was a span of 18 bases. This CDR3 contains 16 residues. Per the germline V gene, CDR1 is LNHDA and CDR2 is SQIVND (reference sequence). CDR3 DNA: TGTGCCAGTAGTGTGTCCGGGACGTTGGAAAACTATGGCTACACCTTC. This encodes CASSVSGTLENYGYTF.

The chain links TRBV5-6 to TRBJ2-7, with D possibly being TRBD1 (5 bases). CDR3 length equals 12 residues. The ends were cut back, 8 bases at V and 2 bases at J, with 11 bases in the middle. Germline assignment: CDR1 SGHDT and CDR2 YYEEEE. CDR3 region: CASTTGAYEQYF. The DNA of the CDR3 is TGTGCCAGTACTACAGGAGCCTACGAGCAGTACTTC.

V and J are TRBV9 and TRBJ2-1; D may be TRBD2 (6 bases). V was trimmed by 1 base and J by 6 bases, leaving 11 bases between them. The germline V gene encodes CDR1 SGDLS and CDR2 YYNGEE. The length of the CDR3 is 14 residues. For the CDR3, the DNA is TGTGCCAGCAGCGTATCCCAGGAGGGCAATGAGCAGTTCTTC. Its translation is CASSVSQEGNEQFF.

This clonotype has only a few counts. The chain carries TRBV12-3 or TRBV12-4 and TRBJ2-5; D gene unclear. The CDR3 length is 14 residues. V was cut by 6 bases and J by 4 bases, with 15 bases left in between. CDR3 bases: TGTGCCAGCAGATTGGCCGAGCCTACAGAGACCCAGTACTTC. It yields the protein CASRLAEPTETQYF.

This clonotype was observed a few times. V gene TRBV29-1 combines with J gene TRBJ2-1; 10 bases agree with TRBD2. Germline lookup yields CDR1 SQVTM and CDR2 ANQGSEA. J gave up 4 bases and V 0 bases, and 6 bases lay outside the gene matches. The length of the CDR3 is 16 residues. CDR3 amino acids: CSVEDLAGDPYNEQFF. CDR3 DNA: TGCAGCGTTGAAGATCTAGCGGGAGACCCATACAATGAGCAGTTCTTC.

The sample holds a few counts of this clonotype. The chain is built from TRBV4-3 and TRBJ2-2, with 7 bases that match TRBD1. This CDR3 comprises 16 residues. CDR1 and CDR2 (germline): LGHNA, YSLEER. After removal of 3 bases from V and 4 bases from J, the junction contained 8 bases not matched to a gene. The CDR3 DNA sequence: TGCGCCAGCAGCCAGGCCGGGACAGCGCGCACCGGGGAGCTGTTTTTT. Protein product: CASSQAGTARTGELFF.

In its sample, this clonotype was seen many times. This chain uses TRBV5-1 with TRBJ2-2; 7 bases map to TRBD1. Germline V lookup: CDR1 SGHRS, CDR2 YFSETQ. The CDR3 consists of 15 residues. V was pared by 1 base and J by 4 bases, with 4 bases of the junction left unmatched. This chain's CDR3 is CASSLLRGSTGELFF. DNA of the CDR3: TGCGCCAGCAGCTTGCTCAGGGGGAGCACCGGGGAGCTGTTTTTT.

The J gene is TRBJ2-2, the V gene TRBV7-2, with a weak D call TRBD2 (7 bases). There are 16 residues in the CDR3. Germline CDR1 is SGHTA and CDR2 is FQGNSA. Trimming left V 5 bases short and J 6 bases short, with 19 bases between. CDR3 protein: CASSGAGGRVAGELFF. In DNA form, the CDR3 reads TGTGCCAGCAGCGGCGCCGGGGGGCGGGTTGCCGGGGAGCTGTTTTTT. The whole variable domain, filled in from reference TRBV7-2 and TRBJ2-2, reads GAGVSQSPSNKVTEKGKDVELRCDPISGHTALYWYRQSLGQGLEFLIYFQGNSAPDKSGLPSDRFSAERTGGSVSTLTIQRTQQEDSAVYLCASSGAGGRVAGELFFGEGSRLTVL.

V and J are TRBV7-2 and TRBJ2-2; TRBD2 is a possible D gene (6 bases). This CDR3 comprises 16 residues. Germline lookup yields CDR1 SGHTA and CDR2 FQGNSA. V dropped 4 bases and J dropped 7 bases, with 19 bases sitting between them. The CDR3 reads CASSSHLGGYIGELFF. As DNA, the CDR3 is TGTGCCAGCAGCTCCCATCTGGGGGGATACATCGGGGAGCTGTTTTTT.

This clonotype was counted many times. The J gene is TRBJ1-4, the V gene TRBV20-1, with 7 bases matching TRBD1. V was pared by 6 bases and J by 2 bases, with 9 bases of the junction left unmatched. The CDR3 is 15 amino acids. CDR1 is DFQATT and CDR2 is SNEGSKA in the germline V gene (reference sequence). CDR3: CSATRTGRTNEKLFF. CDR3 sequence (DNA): TGCAGTGCGACCCGGACAGGAAGGACTAATGAAAAACTGTTTTTT.

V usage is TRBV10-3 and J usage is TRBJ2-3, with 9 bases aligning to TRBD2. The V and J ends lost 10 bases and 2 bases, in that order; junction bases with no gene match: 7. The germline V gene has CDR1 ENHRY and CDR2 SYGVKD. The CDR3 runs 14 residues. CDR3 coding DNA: TGTGCCAGCCGAGCGGGAGGAATCACAGATACGCAGTATTTT. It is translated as CASRAGGITDTQYF.

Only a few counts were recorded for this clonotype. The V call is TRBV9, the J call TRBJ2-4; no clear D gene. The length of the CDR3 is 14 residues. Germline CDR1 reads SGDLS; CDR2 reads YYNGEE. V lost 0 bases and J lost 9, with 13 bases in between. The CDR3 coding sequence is TGTGCCAGCAGCGTAGCTACTTTACCCGGCATTCAGTACTTC. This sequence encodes CASSVATLPGIQYF.

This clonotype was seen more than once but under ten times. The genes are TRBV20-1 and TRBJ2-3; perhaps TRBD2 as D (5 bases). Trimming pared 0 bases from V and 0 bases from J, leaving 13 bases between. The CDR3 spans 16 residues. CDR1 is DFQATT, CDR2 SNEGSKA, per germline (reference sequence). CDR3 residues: CSARDVLGISTDTQYF. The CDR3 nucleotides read TGCAGTGCTAGAGATGTACTCGGGATTAGCACAGATACGCAGTATTTT.

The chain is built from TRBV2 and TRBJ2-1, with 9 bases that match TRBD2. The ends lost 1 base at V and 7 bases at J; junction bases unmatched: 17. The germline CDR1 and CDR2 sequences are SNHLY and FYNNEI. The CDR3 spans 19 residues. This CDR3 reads CASSEEVSLGLAGYNEQFF. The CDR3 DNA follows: TGTGCCAGCAGTGAAGAGGTCAGCCTAGGTCTAGCGGGATATAATGAGCAGTTCTTC.

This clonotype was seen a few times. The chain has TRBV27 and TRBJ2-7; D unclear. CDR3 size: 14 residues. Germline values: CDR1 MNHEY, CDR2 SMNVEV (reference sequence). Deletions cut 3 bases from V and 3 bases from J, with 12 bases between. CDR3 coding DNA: TGTGCCAGCAGTTTGAGTAGCCGGAACTACGAGCAGTACTTC. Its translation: CASSLSSRNYEQYF.